This T cell receptor (beta chain) was sequenced for a study of T cell repertoires in cytomegalovirus infection. Study-level findings and limits: In two of eight donors, the top clonotype was HLA-C-restricted CMV-specific.

This clonotype was observed a few times. Its matching antigen is unknown. Each CDR3 protein gets one entry after TCRdb re-called the reads with MiXCR. Here the sample spans some 200,000 distinct CDR3 sequences, roughly 19% being singletons. This receptor was obtained from a human donor in good health (CMV status not recorded). Some clones in this sample may be carry-over from other donors' samples. Sequencing input: PBMCs.

The CDR3 DNA is TGTGCCAGCAACGCGGGGGCCTACAATGAGCAGTTCTTC. It is translated as CASNAGAYNEQFF. The chain employs TRBV28 and TRBJ2-1; 7 bases map to TRBD2. CDR1 and CDR2 from the germline V gene are MDHEN and SYDVKM. This CDR3 is built from 13 residues. After removal of 7 bases from V and 2 bases from J, the junction contained 2 bases not matched to a gene.